This entry lists 17 T cell receptor beta chains sequenced from one sample in a study of blood T cell repertoires in COVID-19. Method: immunoSEQ multiplex PCR; TCRdb's copy keeps in-frame clones and lacks some. The data contain some 150,000 clones, around 88% of them singletons. Material for sequencing was PBMCs or T cells enriched from blood (not recorded which). The receptors here all came from a woman aged 50 to 60 in a cohort exposed to, infected with or recovered from COVID-19 (not recorded which).

The chain is built from TRBV18 and TRBJ2-1, with 7 bases identical to TRBD2. Germline values: CDR1 KGHSH, CDR2 LQKENI. Trimming removed 0 bases from V and 1 base from J; junction bases left unmatched: 0. The CDR3 length is 15 residues. The CDR3 DNA follows: TGTGCCAGCTCACCACCTAGCGGGTCCTACAATGAGCAGTTCTTC. Protein: CASSPPSGSYNEQFF.

The V call is TRBV7-6, the J call TRBJ1-6; D gene uncertain. V was trimmed by 4 bases and J by 0 bases, leaving 13 bases between them. In germline, CDR1 is SGHVS, CDR2 FNYEAQ. The CDR3 runs 17 residues. The DNA for the CDR3 is TGTGCCAGCAGCTCCTTGGGAGGGATCTCCTATAATTCACCCCTCCACTTT. This sequence encodes CASSSLGGISYNSPLHF.

This clone occurred a few times. The rearrangement links TRBV5-4 to TRBJ2-1; 9 bases match TRBD2. The ends lost 3 bases at V and 6 bases at J; junction bases unmatched: 7. CDR1 and CDR2 (germline): SGHNT, YYREEE (reference sequence). The CDR3 has 15 residues. CDR3 amino acids: CASSYEREELNEQFF. DNA of the CDR3: TGTGCCAGCAGCTACGAGCGGGAGGAGCTCAATGAGCAGTTCTTC.

V and J are TRBV4-1 and TRBJ2-1, with D maybe TRBD2 (7 bases). CDR3 length: 20 residues. V lost 4 bases and J lost 7, with 32 bases in between. Germline V gene sequence: CDR1 MGHRA, CDR2 YSYEKL. The CDR3 loop is CASSRRENRERDTKANEQFF. Written as DNA, the CDR3 is TGCGCCAGCAGCCGCCGGGAGAATCGGGAGCGGGACACTAAAGCGAATGAGCAGTTCTTC.

V usage is TRBV15 and J usage is TRBJ1-5, with 12 bases fitting TRBD1. This CDR3 is 15 amino acids long. Germline assignment: CDR1 LNHNV and CDR2 YYDKDF (reference sequence). Trimming removed 5 bases from V and 7 bases from J; junction bases left unmatched: 6. CDR3 in amino acids: CATSGTGGERQPQHF. The CDR3 DNA reads TGTGCCACCAGCGGGACAGGGGGCGAACGGCAGCCCCAGCATTTT.

This clone was detected only a few times. The chain joins TRBV18 to TRBJ2-1; unclear D gene. Trimming left V 2 bases short and J 6 bases short, with 11 bases between. The CDR3 loop spans 14 amino acids. In germline, CDR1 is KGHSH, CDR2 LQKENI. CDR3 loop: CASSPESGFNEQFF. As DNA, the CDR3 is TGTGCCAGCTCACCAGAGTCAGGTTTCAATGAGCAGTTCTTC.

The chain links TRBV28 to TRBJ2-7; the match to TRBD2 covers 7 bases. The V segment lost 6 bases and the J segment 7 bases; nucleotides outside the gene matches: 21. The CDR3 loop spans 17 amino acids. Per the germline V gene, CDR1 is MDHEN and CDR2 is SYDVKM. CDR3 sequence (DNA): TGTGCCAGCAGCTCCCCGAGGCGGGCCCTCTCCGGGGGGGAGCAGTACTTC. This sequence encodes CASSSPRRALSGGEQYF. Looking up the rest from reference TRBV28 and TRBJ2-7 gives the full variable domain: DVKVTQSSRYLVKRTGEKVFLECVQDMDHENMFWYRQDPGLGLRLIYFSYDVKMKEKGDIPEGYSVSREKKERFSLILESASTNQTSMYLCASSSPRRALSGGEQYFGPGTRLTVT.

The chain recombines TRBV6-5 with TRBJ1-4; 9 bases match TRBD1. Germline values: CDR1 MNHEY, CDR2 SVGAGI. CDR3 size: 13 residues. The ends lost 6 bases at V and 10 bases at J; junction bases unmatched: 6. The DNA for the CDR3 is TGTGCCAGCAGCTTGGACAGGGGCTCAAAACTGTTTTTT. It translates to CASSLDRGSKLFF.

V gene TRBV6-1 combines with J gene TRBJ1-4; no clear D gene. Trimming took off 1 base at V and 7 bases at J, with 10 bases between the two ends. The CDR3 runs 14 residues. CDR1 MNHNS and CDR2 SASEGT come from the germline V gene. CDR3 in DNA: TGTGCCAGCAGTGAAGGCGGACTCGGTGAAAAACTGTTTTTT. Its translation: CASSEGGLGEKLFF.

The chain recombines TRBV9 with TRBJ1-3; D remains ambiguous. The CDR3 runs 14 residues. Trimming shortened V by 1 base and J by 4 bases, and 9 bases separated the two germline ends. Germline V lookup: CDR1 SGDLS, CDR2 YYNGEE. CDR3 in amino acids: CASSVPGDGNTIYF. The CDR3 DNA sequence: TGTGCCAGCAGCGTACCGGGAGACGGAAACACCATATATTTT.

This clone was detected a few times. This sequence joins TRBV4-2 and TRBJ1-1, with TRBD1 matching 9 bases. From germline, CDR1 is LGHNA and CDR2 YNFKEQ. Trimming cost V 3 bases and J 5 bases; bases outside gene matches: 10. The CDR3 has 16 amino acids. The CDR3 sequence: CASSHAWDREGTEAFF. CDR3 nucleotides: TGTGCCAGCAGCCACGCCTGGGACAGGGAAGGTACTGAAGCTTTCTTT.

The CDR3 DNA follows: TGTGCCAGCAGCGTAGAGCCGGGGTATGGCTACACCTTC. Translating it yields CASSVEPGYGYTF. The chain recombines TRBV9 with TRBJ1-2; D remains ambiguous. The V and J ends lost 0 bases and 5 bases respectively, with 8 bases between them. The germline gives CDR1 SGDLS, CDR2 YYNGEE. CDR3 size: 13 residues.

The chain has TRBV30 and TRBJ1-3, with a tentative D call TRBD1 (5 bases). CDR3 size: 13 residues. CDR1 is GTSNPN, CDR2 SVGIG, per germline (reference sequence). V was cut by 2 bases and J by 2 bases, with 7 bases left in between. This CDR3 is CAWSSTAGNTIYF. The CDR3 DNA sequence: TGTGCCTGGAGTTCGACAGCTGGAAACACCATATATTTT.

V is TRBV28 and J is TRBJ2-1; perhaps TRBD1 as D (5 bases). Germline V gene lookup returns CDR1 MDHEN and CDR2 SYDVKM. This CDR3 has 14 residues. The V end was cut by 6 bases, the J end by 3 bases, with 12 bases between. The CDR3 bases are TGTGCCAGCAGACCGGACACTGTCTACAATGAGCAGTTCTTC. This sequence encodes CASRPDTVYNEQFF.

The chain links TRBV7-2 to TRBJ1-3, with a tentative D call TRBD1 (5 bases). The CDR3 is 16 amino acids. CDR1 is SGHTA and CDR2 is FQGNSA in the germline V gene. Trimming stripped 1 base from V and 2 bases from J, with 12 bases between. CDR3 DNA sequence: TGTGCCAGCAGCTTAGTGTCGGGGGTTACTGGAAACACCATATATTTT. It translates to CASSLVSGVTGNTIYF.

The chain joins TRBV6-5 to TRBJ1-2, with TRBD1 identical over 7 bases. With 6 bases clipped from V and 10 bases from J, the junction kept 14 bases outside the gene matches. There are 14 residues in the CDR3. Per the germline V gene, CDR1 is MNHEY and CDR2 is SVGAGI. CDR3 residues: CASRTTGEVYTYTF. DNA for the CDR3: TGTGCCAGCAGGACTACAGGGGAGGTTTATACCTACACCTTC.

The gene calls are TRBV24-1 and TRBJ2-1, with a tentative D call TRBD2 (6 bases). Germline CDR1 reads KGHDR; CDR2 reads SFDVKD. The CDR3 totals 20 residues. Trimming cost V 2 bases and J 0 bases, with 22 bases left between them. CDR3 in DNA: TGTGCCACCAGTGATTCTCTAGCGACCGTTCCGATAAGCTCCTACAATGAGCAGTTCTTC. It codes for CATSDSLATVPISSYNEQFF.